The clone carrying this TCR beta chain was counted at least ten times. What it recognizes is unknown. The entry originates in a study of beta chain features in type 1 diabetes. This CDR3 comprises 11 residues. Trimming left V 1 base short and J 12 bases short, with 10 bases between. Germline CDR1 is GTSNPN and CDR2 is SVGIG (reference sequence). Every isolated RNA sample was fully reverse transcribed, so sequencing captured expressed TCRB transcripts. Clones were read by immunoSEQ multiplex PCR, and TCRdb kept only the in-frame ones, dropping some. Here the sample spans around 500,000 clones, approximately 10% being singletons. Overall study results and limits: In type 1 diabetes patients, VDJ junctions had fewer insertions; deletions at these junctions were more frequent. The study found moderately but significantly shorter TCRB CDR3s in all four CD4+ subsets of Type 1 diabetes patients.

Sorted cells reached over 98% purity in every population. The source is a woman aged 18-35 years in good health. V is TRBV30 and J is TRBJ2-1; no clear D. The sample consisted of naive CD4+ T cells from blood. The CDR3 DNA reads as TGTGCCTGGAGTGCGGTCATGGCGCAGTTCTTC. Encoded protein: CAWSAVMAQFF.